This TCR beta chain came from a study of regulatory T cells in long-lasting Graves disease. The study, taken as a whole, reports: Whereas new patients shared 870 or so public clonotypes, persistent patients shared more, at approximately 2,500. Having few samples may have compromised the accuracy.

Investigators prepared the TCR beta libraries by applying iRepertoire HTBI primers and Arm-PCR of CDR3 regions. TCRdb re-analysed the multiplex PCR reads in MiXCR, keeping a single row per CDR3 protein. The sample shows over 200,000 distinct CDR3 sequences, roughly 18% of them seen only once. The time point here: newly diagnosed GD, antithyroid drugs for less than 3 months. The TCR library was made from RNA that had been extracted from PBMCs in TRIzol. This clonotype was recorded at least ten times. Its cognate antigen is unknown. The V segment lost 4 bases and the J segment 4 bases; nucleotides outside the gene matches: 6. Germline V gives CDR1 MNHNS, CDR2 SASEGT. CDR3 length: 14 amino acids.

The V gene is TRBV6-1, the J gene TRBJ1-2, with 7 bases identical to TRBD1. The clonotype originates from a female donor with Graves disease. The starting material was peripheral blood mononuclear cells (PBMCs), obtained at new diagnosis, from a patient treated with antithyroid drugs. The CDR3 loop reads CASSVLQGSYGYTF. CDR3 bases: TGTGCCAGCAGTGTACTACAGGGGTCCTATGGCTACACCTTC.